This T cell receptor (beta chain) was recorded in a study of resident and recirculating memory T cells in vitiligo. As for the study in general: Epidermis came from shave biopsies of lesional and nonlesional sites, plus PBMCs.

Measured with immunoSEQ multiplex PCR; TCRdb has only the in-frame clones, and not every one. The table lists approximately 69,000 clones, 90% to 95% of them singletons, with less than 5% in the top ten. On this clone: Its antigen is not known.

Whole-study findings and limits: TCR sequences were not conserved across biopsy sites or patients.

Germline lookup yields CDR1 GTSNPN and CDR2 SVGIG (reference sequence). The CDR3 is 17 amino acids. V trimming: 1 base; J trimming: 1 base; junction bases outside the gene matches: 10. Stable vitiligo meant no lesion change over the previous 6 months. Anyone treated within the previous three months was excluded. This TCR came from a male donor with vitiligo. This chain connects TRBV30 to TRBJ1-1; 9 bases are a match to TRBD1. Input material: blood. CDR3 residues: CAWSALGGTGRNTEAFF. CDR3 coding DNA: TGTGCCTGGAGTGCCTTAGGTGGGACAGGGAGGAACACTGAAGCTTTCTTT.